This T cell receptor beta chain was sequenced for a study of graft-versus-host responses after intestinal transplantation. Sequencing used immunoSEQ multiplex PCR; TCRdb keeps in-frame clones, though not all of them. The repertoire consists of approximately 60,000 clones, with roughly nine tenths occurring once and the leading ten covering about 1.7%. Processing was applied to graft tissue in order to liberate intraepithelial and lamina propria lymphocytes. This sample comprised ileum tissue, obtained 350 to 400 days after transplant. This receptor was taken from a human patient who received an intestinal transplant, so some T cells may come from the graft donor.

CDR3 in DNA: TGTGCCAGCAGCGTCATCATGAACACTGAAGCTTTCTTT. Protein sequence: CASSVIMNTEAFF. The rearrangement links TRBV6-5 to TRBJ1-1; D is ambiguous. Germline V gene data show CDR1 as MNHEY and CDR2 as SVGAGI. The germline V and J ends were trimmed by 6 bases and 0 bases, with 8 bases remaining between them. CDR3 size: 13 residues.